Sequencing of this TCR beta chain was carried out in a study of shared clonotypes between healthy human individuals. About the research overall: CD4 naive cells filled three plates per donor, CD4 memory three, CD8 naive two and CD8 memory one.

There are 13 residues in the CDR3. Looked up from germline, CDR1 is KGHSH and CDR2 is LQKENI. V lost 6 bases, J lost 8 bases, and 17 bases lay in between. Some clones are missing from TCRdb's copy, which holds only in-frame ones; the method was immunoSEQ multiplex PCR. The sample lists more than 400,000 clones, approximately 94% occurring once. V gene TRBV18 combines with J gene TRBJ2-7; D is tentatively TRBD1 or TRBD2 (6 bases each). Sample: naive CD4+ T cells sorted from blood. The subset denotes: CD45RA+ positively selected. The receptor was isolated from a woman aged 25 to 39 in good health. The CDR3 here is CASSRGQAAKQYF. The DNA for the CDR3 is TGTGCCAGCTCGCGGGGACAAGCAGCCAAGCAGTACTTC.